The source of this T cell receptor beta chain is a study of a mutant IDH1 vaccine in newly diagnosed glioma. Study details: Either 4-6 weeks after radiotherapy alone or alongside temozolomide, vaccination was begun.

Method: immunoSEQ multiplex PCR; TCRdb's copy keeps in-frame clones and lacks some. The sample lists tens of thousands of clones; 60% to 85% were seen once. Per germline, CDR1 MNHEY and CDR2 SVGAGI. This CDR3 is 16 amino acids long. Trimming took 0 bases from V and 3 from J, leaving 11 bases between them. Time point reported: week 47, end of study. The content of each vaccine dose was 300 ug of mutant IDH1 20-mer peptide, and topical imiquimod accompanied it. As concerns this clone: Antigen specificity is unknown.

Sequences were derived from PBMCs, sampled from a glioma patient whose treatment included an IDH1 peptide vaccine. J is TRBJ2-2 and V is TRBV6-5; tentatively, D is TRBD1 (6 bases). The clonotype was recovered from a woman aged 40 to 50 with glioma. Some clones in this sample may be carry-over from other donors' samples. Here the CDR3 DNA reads TGTGCCAGCAGTTACTCAGGACAGTCCTACACCGGGGAGCTGTTTTTT. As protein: CASSYSGQSYTGELFF.